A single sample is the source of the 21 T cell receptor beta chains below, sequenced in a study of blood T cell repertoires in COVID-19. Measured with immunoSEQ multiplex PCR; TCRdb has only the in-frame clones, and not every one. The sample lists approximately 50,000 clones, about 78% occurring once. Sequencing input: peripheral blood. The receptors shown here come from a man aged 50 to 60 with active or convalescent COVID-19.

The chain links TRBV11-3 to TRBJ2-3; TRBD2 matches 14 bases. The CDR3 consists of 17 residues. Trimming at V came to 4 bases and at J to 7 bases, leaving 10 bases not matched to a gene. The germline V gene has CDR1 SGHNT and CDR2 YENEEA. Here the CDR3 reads CASSSSPGTSGRYTQYF. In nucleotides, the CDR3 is TGTGCCAGCAGCTCTAGCCCAGGGACTAGCGGGAGATATACGCAGTATTTT.

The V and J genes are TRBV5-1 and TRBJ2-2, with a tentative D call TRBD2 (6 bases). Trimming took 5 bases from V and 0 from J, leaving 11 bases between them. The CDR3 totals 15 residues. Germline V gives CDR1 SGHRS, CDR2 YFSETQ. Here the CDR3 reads CASRTGTSNTGELFF. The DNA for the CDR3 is TGCGCCAGCAGAACCGGGACTTCGAACACCGGGGAGCTGTTTTTT.

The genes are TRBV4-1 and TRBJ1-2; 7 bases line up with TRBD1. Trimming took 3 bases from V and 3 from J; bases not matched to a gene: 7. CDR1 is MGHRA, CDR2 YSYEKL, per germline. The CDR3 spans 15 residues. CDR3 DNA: TGCGCCAGCAGCCAGGAATGGACAGGCGACTATGGCTACACCTTC. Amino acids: CASSQEWTGDYGYTF.

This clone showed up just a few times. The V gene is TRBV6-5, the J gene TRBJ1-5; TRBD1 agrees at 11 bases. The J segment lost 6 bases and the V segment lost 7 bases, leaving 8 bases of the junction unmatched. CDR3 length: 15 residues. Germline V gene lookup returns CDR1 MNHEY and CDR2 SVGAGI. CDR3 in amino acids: CASIRDRGAGQPQHF. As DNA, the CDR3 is TGTGCCAGCATCAGGGACAGGGGGGCGGGTCAGCCCCAGCATTTT.

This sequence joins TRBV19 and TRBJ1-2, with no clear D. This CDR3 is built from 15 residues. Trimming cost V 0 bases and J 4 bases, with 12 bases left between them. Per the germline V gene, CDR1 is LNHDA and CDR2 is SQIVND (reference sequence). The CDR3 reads CASSIDRGRSYGYTF. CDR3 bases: TGTGCCAGTAGTATAGACCGAGGGAGGAGCTATGGCTACACCTTC. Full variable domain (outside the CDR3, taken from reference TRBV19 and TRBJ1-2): DGGITQSPKYLFRKEGQNVTLSCEQNLNHDAMYWYRQDPGQGLRLIYYSQIVNDFQKGDIAEGYSVSREKKESFPLTVTSAQKNPTAFYLCASSIDRGRSYGYTFGSGTRLTVV.

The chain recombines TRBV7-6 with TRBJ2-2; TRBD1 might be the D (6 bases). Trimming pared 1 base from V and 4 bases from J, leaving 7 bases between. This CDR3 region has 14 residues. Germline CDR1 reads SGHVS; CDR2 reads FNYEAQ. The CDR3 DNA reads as TGTGCCAGCAGCTTAGGACAGGCCACCGGGGAGCTGTTTTTT. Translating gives CASSLGQATGELFF. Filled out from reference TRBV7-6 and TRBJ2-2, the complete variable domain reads GAGVSQSPRYKVTKRGQDVALRCDPISGHVSLYWYRQALGQGPEFLTYFNYEAQQDKSGLPNDRFSAERPEGSISTLTIQRTEQRDSAMYRCASSLGQATGELFFGEGSRLTVL.

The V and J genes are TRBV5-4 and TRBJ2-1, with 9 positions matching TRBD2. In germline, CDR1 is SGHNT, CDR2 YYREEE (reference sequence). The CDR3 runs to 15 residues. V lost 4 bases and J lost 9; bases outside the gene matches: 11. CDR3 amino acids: CASSGRLAADVEQFF. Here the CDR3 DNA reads TGTGCCAGCAGCGGCAGACTAGCGGCTGACGTTGAGCAGTTCTTC.

CDR3 in amino acids: CASSQPSGGEDEQFF. The DNA for the CDR3 is TGCGCCAGCAGCCAGCCCAGCGGGGGAGAAGATGAGCAGTTCTTC. The gene calls are TRBV4-1 and TRBJ2-1; 8 bases line up with TRBD2. With V trimmed by 3 bases and J by 8 bases, 9 bases remained unmatched. The CDR3 has 15 amino acids. Germline CDR1 is MGHRA and CDR2 is YSYEKL.

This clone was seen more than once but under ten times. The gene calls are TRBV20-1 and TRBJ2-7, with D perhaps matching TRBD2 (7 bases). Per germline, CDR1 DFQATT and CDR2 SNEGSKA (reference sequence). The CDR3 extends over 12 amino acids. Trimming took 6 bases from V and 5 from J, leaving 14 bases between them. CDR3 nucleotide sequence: TGCAGTGCCAGTCGGGGGGCCGACGAGCAGTACTTC. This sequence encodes CSASRGADEQYF.

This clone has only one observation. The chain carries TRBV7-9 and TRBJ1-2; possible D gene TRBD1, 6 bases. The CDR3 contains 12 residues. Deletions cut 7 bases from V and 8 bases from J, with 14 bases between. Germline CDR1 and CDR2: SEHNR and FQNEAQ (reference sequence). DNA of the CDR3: TGTGCCAGCACCCCACAGGGCGGGGGCTACACCTTC. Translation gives CASTPQGGGYTF.

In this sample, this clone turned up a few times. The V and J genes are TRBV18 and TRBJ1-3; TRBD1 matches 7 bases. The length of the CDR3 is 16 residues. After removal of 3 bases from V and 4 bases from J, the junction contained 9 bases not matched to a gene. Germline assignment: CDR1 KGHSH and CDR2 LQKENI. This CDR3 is CASSPGTAPKGNTIYF. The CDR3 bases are TGTGCCAGCTCACCCGGGACAGCACCTAAGGGAAACACCATATATTTT.

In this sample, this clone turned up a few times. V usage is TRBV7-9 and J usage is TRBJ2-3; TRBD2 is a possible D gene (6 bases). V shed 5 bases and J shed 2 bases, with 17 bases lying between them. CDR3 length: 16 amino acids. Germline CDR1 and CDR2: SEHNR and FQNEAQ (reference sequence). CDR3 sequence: CASSLGGTPNTDTQYF. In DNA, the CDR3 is TGTGCCAGCAGCCTCGGAGGGACTCCAAACACAGATACGCAGTATTTT.

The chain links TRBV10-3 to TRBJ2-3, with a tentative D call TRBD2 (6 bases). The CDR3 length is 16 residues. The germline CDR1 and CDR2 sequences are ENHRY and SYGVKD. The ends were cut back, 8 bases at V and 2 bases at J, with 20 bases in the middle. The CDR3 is CAIGKSRGGHTDTQYF. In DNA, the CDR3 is TGTGCCATCGGGAAAAGTAGGGGAGGACACACAGATACGCAGTATTTT.

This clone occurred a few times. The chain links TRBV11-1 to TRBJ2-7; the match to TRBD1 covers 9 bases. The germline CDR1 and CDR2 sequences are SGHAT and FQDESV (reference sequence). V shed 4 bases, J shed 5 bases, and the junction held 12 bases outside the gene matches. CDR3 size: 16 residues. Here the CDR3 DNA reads TGTGCCAGCAGCTACCAACCGGGACAGGGTTACCACGAGCAGTACTTC. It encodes CASSYQPGQGYHEQYF.

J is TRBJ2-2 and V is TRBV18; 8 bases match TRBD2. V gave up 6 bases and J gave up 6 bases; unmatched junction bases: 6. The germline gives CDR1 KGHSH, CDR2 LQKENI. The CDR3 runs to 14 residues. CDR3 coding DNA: TGTGCCAGCTCGCGGACTAGCAGCTCCGGGGAGCTGTTTTTT. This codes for CASSRTSSSGELFF. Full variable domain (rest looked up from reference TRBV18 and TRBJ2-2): NAGVMQNPRHLVRRRGQEARLRCSPMKGHSHVYWYRQLPEEGLKFMVYLQKENIIDESGMPKERFSAEFPKEGPSILRIQQVVRGDSAAYFCASSRTSSSGELFFGEGSRLTVL.

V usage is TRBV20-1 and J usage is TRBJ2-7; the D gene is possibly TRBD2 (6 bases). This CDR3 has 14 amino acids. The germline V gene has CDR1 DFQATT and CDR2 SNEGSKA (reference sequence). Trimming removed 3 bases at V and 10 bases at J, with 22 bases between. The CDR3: CSASSGRSPTSQYF. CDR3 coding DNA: TGCAGTGCTAGTAGTGGGAGGAGCCCTACGAGCCAGTACTTC.

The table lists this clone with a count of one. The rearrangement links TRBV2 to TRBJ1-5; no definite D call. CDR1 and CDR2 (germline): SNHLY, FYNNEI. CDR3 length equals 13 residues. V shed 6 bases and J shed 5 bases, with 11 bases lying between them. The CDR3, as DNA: TGTGCCAGCAGGCCATCCTATTATCAGCCCCAGCATTTT. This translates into CASRPSYYQPQHF. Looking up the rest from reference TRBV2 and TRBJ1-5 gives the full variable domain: EPEVTQTPSHQVTQMGQEVILRCVPISNHLYFYWYRQILGQKVEFLVSFYNNEISEKSEIFDDQFSVERPDGSNFTLKIRSTKLEDSAMYFCASRPSYYQPQHFGDGTRLSIL.

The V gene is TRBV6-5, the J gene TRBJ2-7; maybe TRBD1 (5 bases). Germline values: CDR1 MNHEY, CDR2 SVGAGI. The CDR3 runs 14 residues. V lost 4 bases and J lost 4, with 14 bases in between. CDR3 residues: CASSSADRPYEQYF. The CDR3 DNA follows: TGTGCCAGCAGTTCCGCCGACAGACCATACGAGCAGTACTTC.

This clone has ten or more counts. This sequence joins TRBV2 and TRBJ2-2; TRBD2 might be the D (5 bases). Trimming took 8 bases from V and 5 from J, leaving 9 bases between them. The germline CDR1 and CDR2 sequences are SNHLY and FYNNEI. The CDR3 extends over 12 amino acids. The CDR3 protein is CASLGETGELFF. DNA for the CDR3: TGTGCCAGCCTGGGAGAGACCGGGGAGCTGTTTTTT. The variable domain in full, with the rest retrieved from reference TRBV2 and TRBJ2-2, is EPEVTQTPSHQVTQMGQEVILRCVPISNHLYFYWYRQILGQKVEFLVSFYNNEISEKSEIFDDQFSVERPDGSNFTLKIRSTKLEDSAMYFCASLGETGELFFGEGSRLTVL.

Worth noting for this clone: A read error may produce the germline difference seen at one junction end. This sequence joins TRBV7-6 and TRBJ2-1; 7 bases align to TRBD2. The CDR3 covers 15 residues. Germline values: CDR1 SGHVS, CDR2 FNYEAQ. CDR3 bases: TGTGCCAGCAGCTTAGGCCCAGCGACTAGCCCCCTCGAGGTCTTC. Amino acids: CASSLGPATSPLEVF.

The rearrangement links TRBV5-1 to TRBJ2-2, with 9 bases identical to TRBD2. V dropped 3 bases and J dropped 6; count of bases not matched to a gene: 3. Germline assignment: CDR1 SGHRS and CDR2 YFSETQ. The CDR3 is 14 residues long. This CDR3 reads CASSWTSEAGELFF. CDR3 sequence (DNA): TGCGCCAGCAGCTGGACTAGCGAAGCCGGGGAGCTGTTTTTT.